One sample yielded the 24 T cell receptor beta chains listed below, sequenced in a study of technical replicates of blood from a few donors. Assay: immunoSEQ multiplex PCR; the TCRdb copy retains only in-frame clones and omits some. Of about 83,000 clones listed, approximately 90% were seen once; the top ten hold about 0.26%. Sequences were obtained from T cells isolated from PBMCs. These receptors originate from a human donor in good health.

The V call is TRBV2, the J call TRBJ1-1; TRBD1 agrees at 7 bases. The ends lost 1 base at V and 0 bases at J; junction bases unmatched: 5. Per germline, CDR1 SNHLY and CDR2 FYNNEI. The CDR3 has 16 amino acids. CDR3 sequence (DNA): TGTGCCAGCAGTGAAGAGGGGACAGCTTTGAACACTGAAGCTTTCTTT. It specifies CASSEEGTALNTEAFF.

This chain uses TRBV5-1 with TRBJ1-2; D ambiguous. Trimming took off 0 bases at V and 7 bases at J, with 13 bases between the two ends. Per germline, CDR1 SGHRS and CDR2 YFSETQ. The length of the CDR3 is 14 residues. This CDR3 reads CASSLAGRLAGYTF. The CDR3, as DNA: TGCGCCAGCAGCTTGGCCGGCAGGCTCGCTGGCTACACCTTC.

V is TRBV4-2 and J is TRBJ1-5, with D maybe TRBD1 (6 bases). Per the germline V gene, CDR1 is LGHNA and CDR2 is YNFKEQ. V was shortened by 3 bases and J by 3 bases, with 12 bases between the two germline ends. There are 15 residues in the CDR3. The CDR3 DNA is TGTGCCAGCAGCCAGGCATGGACAGTCAATCAGCCCCAGCATTTT. Residues: CASSQAWTVNQPQHF.

This sequence joins TRBV27 and TRBJ1-2, with 9 bases that match TRBD1. Trimming took 2 bases from V and 0 from J; bases not matched to a gene: 7. The CDR3 is 17 residues long. CDR1 and CDR2 from the germline V gene are MNHEY and SMNVEV (reference sequence). In nucleotides, the CDR3 is TGTGCCAGCAGTTTAAGGGGACAGGGCGGAACTAACTATGGCTACACCTTC. This translates into CASSLRGQGGTNYGYTF.

The chain carries TRBV11-3 and TRBJ2-7; D is perhaps TRBD2 (5 bases). CDR3 length: 14 residues. From germline, CDR1 is SGHNT and CDR2 YENEEA. The V end was cut by 2 bases, the J end by 0 bases, with 8 bases between. The CDR3 here is CASSLYGSSYEQYF. Here the CDR3 DNA reads TGTGCCAGCAGCTTATATGGGAGCTCCTACGAGCAGTACTTC.

This clone appeared once. The J gene is TRBJ2-1, the V gene TRBV4-1; D perhaps matches TRBD1 (5 bases). Trimming removed 2 bases from V and 7 bases from J, with 12 bases in between. The length of the CDR3 is 14 residues. Germline assignment: CDR1 MGHRA and CDR2 YSYEKL. In nucleotides, the CDR3 is TGCGCCAGCAGCCAACCTAATAGGGGAAATGAGCAGTTCTTC. The encoded protein is CASSQPNRGNEQFF.

The CDR3 is CAISDPGTGIYEQYF. The CDR3 nucleotides are TGTGCCATCAGTGACCCCGGGACAGGGATCTACGAGCAGTACTTC. The chain uses TRBV10-3 and TRBJ2-7; TRBD1 matches at 9 bases. V dropped 3 bases and J dropped 3; count of bases not matched to a gene: 6. This CDR3 has 15 amino acids. In germline, CDR1 is ENHRY, CDR2 SYGVKD.

The chain links TRBV7-9 to TRBJ1-1, with D possibly TRBD1 on 6 matching bases. The CDR3 covers 15 residues. Germline V lookup: CDR1 SEHNR, CDR2 FQNEAQ (reference sequence). The germline V and J ends were trimmed by 2 bases and 4 bases, with 14 bases remaining between them. The CDR3 protein is CASSLRRGIGTEAFF. The CDR3 DNA is TGTGCCAGCAGCTTACGCAGGGGTATAGGCACTGAAGCTTTCTTT.

Only one count was recorded for this clone. This chain uses TRBV7-3 with TRBJ2-1; TRBD2 matches at 8 bases. The CDR3 consists of 14 residues. CDR1 SGHTA and CDR2 FQGTGA come from the germline V gene. After removal of 3 bases from V and 8 bases from J, the junction contained 6 bases not matched to a gene. DNA for the CDR3: TGTGCCAGCAGCTTGTCTCCGGGAGGGGATGAGCAGTTCTTC. Translating gives CASSLSPGGDEQFF.

This chain connects TRBV9 to TRBJ1-5; D may be TRBD1 (5 bases). The CDR3 consists of 14 residues. From germline, CDR1 is SGDLS and CDR2 YYNGEE. V lost 2 bases to trimming and J lost 6 bases, with 12 bases between them. Here the CDR3 reads CASSVWGQGQPQHF. The CDR3 DNA is TGTGCCAGCAGCGTTTGGGGCCAGGGTCAGCCCCAGCATTTT. Full variable domain (outside the CDR3, taken from reference TRBV9 and TRBJ1-5): DSGVTQTPKHLITATGQRVTLRCSPRSGDLSVYWYQQSLDQGLQFLIQYYNGEERAKGNILERFSAQQFPDLHSELNLSSLELGDSALYFCASSVWGQGQPQHFGDGTRLSIL.

CDR3 sequence: CASSVGAGGRHEQYF. The CDR3 DNA sequence: TGTGCCAGCAGCGTAGGGGCAGGGGGAAGACACGAGCAGTACTTC. The chain combines TRBV9 with TRBJ2-7; 7 bases are shared with TRBD1. Germline V lookup: CDR1 SGDLS, CDR2 YYNGEE. The V segment lost 0 bases and the J segment 5 bases; nucleotides outside the gene matches: 8. CDR3 length: 15 residues.

The gene calls are TRBV11-2 and TRBJ1-4, with D possibly matching TRBD1 (6 bases). With 5 bases removed from V and 0 bases from J, the gap between germline ends came to 16 bases. Looked up from germline, CDR1 is SGHAT and CDR2 is FQNNGV. The CDR3 is made up of 17 amino acids. The DNA of the CDR3 is TGTGCCAGCAGCACCCTCGACAGGCGTGCAACTAATGAAAAACTGTTTTTT. Amino acid sequence: CASSTLDRRATNEKLFF.

V usage is TRBV10-3 and J usage is TRBJ1-2; D unresolved. V lost 0 bases to trimming and J lost 1 base, with 15 bases between them. From germline, CDR1 is ENHRY and CDR2 SYGVKD. The CDR3 spans 17 residues. The CDR3 DNA reads as TGTGCCATCAGTGAGTCGGGCAGCCTTCGGTTTAACTATGGCTACACCTTC. It is translated as CAISESGSLRFNYGYTF.

This clone was seen just once. The rearrangement uses TRBV6-1 and TRBJ2-3, with TRBD1 identical over 9 bases. This CDR3 is built from 15 residues. Germline values: CDR1 MNHNS, CDR2 SASEGT. The V gene end was trimmed by 3 bases and the J gene end by 3 bases; junction bases not matched to a gene: 4. In DNA form, the CDR3 reads TGTGCCAGCAGTGACGGGACAGGGTGGACAGATACGCAGTATTTT. It yields the protein CASSDGTGWTDTQYF.

The V and J genes are TRBV2 and TRBJ1-5; perhaps TRBD1 as D (5 bases). The V gene's germline CDR1 is SNHLY and CDR2 FYNNEI. The CDR3 has 13 residues. With 5 bases removed from V and 6 bases from J, the gap between germline ends came to 11 bases. CDR3 sequence (DNA): TGTGCCAGCAGTAGTTCAGGGCTTCAGCCCCAGCATTTT. It translates to CASSSSGLQPQHF.

The chain recombines TRBV11-1 with TRBJ2-1; 8 bases align to TRBD1. V gave up 4 bases and J gave up 0 bases; unmatched junction bases: 5. Germline V gene data show CDR1 as SGHAT and CDR2 as FQDESV (reference sequence). This CDR3 comprises 16 residues. The CDR3 nucleotides read TGTGCCAGCAGCTCTATGACAGGGGCCTCCTACAATGAGCAGTTCTTC. Protein: CASSSMTGASYNEQFF.

The rearrangement joins TRBV9 to TRBJ2-1, with D possibly TRBD2 on 5 matching bases. Deletions cut 3 bases from V and 6 bases from J, with 13 bases between. The germline V gene encodes CDR1 SGDLS and CDR2 YYNGEE. The CDR3 runs to 14 residues. CDR3 nucleotides: TGTGCCAGCAGCGCTCACGGGATGGGCAATGAGCAGTTCTTC. Its translation: CASSAHGMGNEQFF.

This chain connects TRBV28 to TRBJ1-5; no clear D. The CDR3 extends over 12 amino acids. The V gene lost 3 bases and the J gene lost 6 bases, with 6 bases spanning the gap. Looked up from germline, CDR1 is MDHEN and CDR2 is SYDVKM. CDR3 sequence reads: CASSFGFQPQHF. CDR3 bases: TGTGCCAGCAGTTTCGGGTTTCAGCCCCAGCATTTT. The whole variable domain, filled in from reference TRBV28 and TRBJ1-5, reads DVKVTQSSRYLVKRTGEKVFLECVQDMDHENMFWYRQDPGLGLRLIYFSYDVKMKEKGDIPEGYSVSREKKERFSLILESASTNQTSMYLCASSFGFQPQHFGDGTRLSIL.

The gene calls are TRBV4-1 and TRBJ2-1; D is uncertain. The CDR3 contains 16 residues. CDR1 and CDR2 from the germline V gene are MGHRA and YSYEKL. V shed 0 bases and J shed 0 bases, with 9 bases lying between them. The CDR3 here is CASSQETASSYNEQFF. In DNA form, the CDR3 reads TGCGCCAGCAGCCAAGAGACCGCTAGCTCCTACAATGAGCAGTTCTTC.

This clone was found once. The V gene is TRBV7-2, the J gene TRBJ2-7, with D maybe TRBD2 (6 bases). This CDR3 is 15 amino acids long. V was clipped by 1 base and J by 6 bases, with 16 bases between them. CDR1 SGHTA and CDR2 FQGNSA come from the germline V gene. The CDR3 is CASSLVAAGNPEQYF. The CDR3 DNA follows: TGTGCCAGCAGCTTAGTAGCGGCAGGGAATCCCGAGCAGTACTTC.

V and J are TRBV7-9 and TRBJ2-3, with 7 positions matching TRBD1. V shed 5 bases, J shed 2 bases, and the junction held 10 bases outside the gene matches. Germline V gene lookup returns CDR1 SEHNR and CDR2 FQNEAQ (reference sequence). This CDR3 has 16 amino acids. CDR3 DNA: TGTGCCAGCAGCGCAACCCCGGGACAGCACACAGATACGCAGTATTTT. Translating it yields CASSATPGQHTDTQYF.

The chain has TRBV11-2 and TRBJ1-2; a weak D match, TRBD1 (6 bases). Per the germline V gene, CDR1 is SGHAT and CDR2 is FQNNGV. CDR3 length: 14 residues. The ends were cut back, 2 bases at V and 5 bases at J, with 12 bases in the middle. DNA of the CDR3: TGTGCCAGCAGCTTAAAAGGGACACCTTATGGCTACACCTTC. Translated, it gives CASSLKGTPYGYTF.

This rearrangement joins TRBV18 to TRBJ1-3; TRBD1 is a possible D gene (6 bases). V was pared by 0 bases and J by 0 bases, with 12 bases between. CDR1 KGHSH and CDR2 LQKENI come from the germline V gene. This CDR3 spans 17 amino acids. Written as DNA, the CDR3 is TGTGCCAGCTCACCACCTCTTCGGGGACACTCTGGAAACACCATATATTTT. It yields the protein CASSPPLRGHSGNTIYF.

V is TRBV7-9 and J is TRBJ1-1; 11 positions match TRBD1. CDR1 is SEHNR and CDR2 is FQNEAQ in the germline V gene (reference sequence). The ends lost 4 bases at V and 5 bases at J; junction bases unmatched: 3. The CDR3 sequence is 14 residues long. The CDR3, as DNA: TGTGCCAGCAGCTCGGACAGGGGGCTTACTGAAGCTTTCTTT. This translates into CASSSDRGLTEAFF. Full variable domain (rest looked up from reference TRBV7-9 and TRBJ1-1): DTGVSQNPRHKITKRGQNVTFRCDPISEHNRLYWYRQTLGQGPEFLTYFQNEAQLEKSRLLSDRFSAERPKGSFSTLEIQRTEQGDSAMYLCASSSDRGLTEAFFGQGTRLTVV.